The source of this T cell receptor (beta chain) is a study of technical replicates of blood from four donors. This clone showed up just once. The data were produced by immunoSEQ multiplex PCR, yet TCRdb's version contains in-frame clones alone and is incomplete. This table holds 55,000 to 80,000 clones, over 85% found once. The receptor was derived from a human donor in good health. Some clones in this sample may be carry-over from other donors' samples. Sequenced material: PBMCs.

In nucleotides, the CDR3 is TGTGCCAGCAGCTCAAAACAGGGAATCGACTATGGCTACACCTTC. Amino acid sequence: CASSSKQGIDYGYTF. The chain employs TRBV11-2 and TRBJ1-2; the D gene is possibly TRBD1 (6 bases). CDR3 size: 15 residues. Trimming took 4 bases from V and 3 from J, leaving 15 bases between them. From germline, CDR1 is SGHAT and CDR2 FQNNGV.